This T cell receptor beta chain is from a study of cytomegalovirus exposure and HLA in healthy donors. Study context: Earlier sequencing of some 170 million T cells yielded approximately 100 million unique TCR beta sequences.

The study's findings and limits: The study labeled 170 or so TCR beta chains cytomegalovirus-associated. By HLA locus, TCR association rates varied in a later analysis, with DRB1 showing the most and HLA-C the fewest.

Healthy individuals who donated bone marrow served as the donors. The PCR contained 60 Vbeta and 13 Jbeta primers. TCRdb keeps only in-frame clones here, not all; method: immunoSEQ multiplex PCR. The table includes 90,000 to 150,000 clones, around two thirds detected once. For this clone: What it binds is not known.

The CDR3 runs 16 residues. V shed 4 bases and J shed 3 bases, with 19 bases lying between them. CDR1 is SGDLS and CDR2 is YYNGEE in the germline V gene. This receptor was taken from a human donor in good health. This chain joins TRBV9 and TRBJ2-5; D might be TRBD2 (5 bases). The sample taken for sequencing was PBMCs. CDR3 protein: CASSSPRRRVEETQYF. CDR3 in DNA: TGTGCCAGCAGCTCCCCGCGGCGGCGGGTTGAAGAGACCCAGTACTTC.